Listed below are T cell receptor beta chains from one sample, sequenced in a study of CD8+ T cells in alopecia areata. The method was immunoSEQ multiplex PCR; TCRdb's version includes in-frame clones alone and lacks a portion of them. The sample shows about 190,000 clones, around three fifths of them seen only once. The sample in question was CD4+ T cells sorted from blood, obtained at week 4, from a patient treated with tofacitinib. The receptors come from a human donor with alopecia areata. Both conserved end residues are part of each CDR3. The order of the fields is J gene, V gene, CDR3 protein.

J: TRBJ2-5; V: TRBV19; CDR3: CASSISRDETQYF
J: TRBJ1-5; V: TRBV29-1; CDR3: CSVGAYGQPQHF
J: TRBJ2-2; V: TRBV25-1; CDR3: CASSETSGGDTGELFF
J: TRBJ2-7; V: TRBV23-1; CDR3: CASSPWGTGPYEQYF
J: TRBJ1-6; V: TRBV6-5; CDR3: CASKASSYNSPLHF
J: TRBJ2-3; V: TRBV2; CDR3: CASSELADTQYF
J: TRBJ1-1; V: TRBV5-8; CDR3: CASSTGTGAPNTEAFF
J: TRBJ1-5; V: TRBV7-2; CDR3: CASSRDNNQPQHF
J: TRBJ2-7; V: TRBV6-5; CDR3: CASSYGGEQYF
J: TRBJ1-1; V: TRBV5-1; CDR3: CASSQRGRGITEAFF
J: TRBJ2-7; V: TRBV5-1; CDR3: CASSLERPYEQYF
J: TRBJ1-2; V: TRBV6-6; CDR3: CASNLGGSGYTF
J: TRBJ2-2; V: TRBV9; CDR3: CASSSGGARTGELFF
J: TRBJ2-7; V: TRBV5-1; CDR3: CASSLEGPTQQYF
J: TRBJ1-1; V: TRBV11-2; CDR3: CASTPGPQGNTEAFF
J: TRBJ2-7; V: TRBV29-1; CDR3: CSVGRQGRSYEQYF